The present T cell receptor beta chain was sequenced within a study of T cells in Graves' hyperthyroidism and ophthalmopathy. RNA transcripts yielded amplified TCR beta CDR3 regions. HTBI primers were employed in a first-round RT-PCR of the TCR CDR3. TCRdb re-called the multiplex PCR reads through MiXCR, storing one row per CDR3 protein. There are around 300,000 distinct CDR3 sequences in the sample; 13% occur only once, and 7.8% lies in the top ten. The germline V gene encodes CDR1 SGHTA and CDR2 FQGNSA. Unmatched junction bases numbered 6, after V lost 1 base and J lost 5 bases. CDR3 length: 15 amino acids. Many counts were recorded for this clonotype.

The chain couples TRBV7-2 to TRBJ2-7; 9 bases align to TRBD2. This sequence was found in a woman aged 25 to 39 with Graves' hyperthyroidism that later progressed to Graves' ophthalmopathy. The sequenced material came from blood. The CDR3 here is CASSLDGTSHDEQYF. DNA of the CDR3: TGTGCCAGCAGCTTAGATGGGACTAGCCACGACGAGCAGTACTTC.